The rows below give T cell receptor beta chains drawn from one sample of a study of T cell repertoires in cytomegalovirus infection. These receptors' targets are unknown. TCRdb called the reads again in MiXCR, with one record for every CDR3 protein. This repertoire shows some 920,000 distinct CDR3 sequences, approximately 33% found once; its top ten account for about an eighth. The specimen was cultured CD8+ T cells from PBMCs, collected from culture after CMV antigen stimulation. Every receptor here comes from a human donor in good health (CMV status not recorded). Some clones in this sample may be carry-over from other donors' samples. Each CDR3 is given with its conserved first and last residue. Fields, in order: V gene, J gene, D gene, clone size, CDR3 DNA, CDR3 protein. D genes are given only for firm matches. A row's size may be missing; if present it is once, few, many or a size class.

V gene: TRBV5-5
J gene: TRBJ2-1
D gene: TRBD2
clone size: few
CDR3 DNA: TGTGCCAGCAGGAAACCCGGGGGGAGCAATGAGCAGTTCTTC
CDR3 protein: CASRKPGGSNEQFF

V gene: TRBV29-1
J gene: TRBJ1-2
D gene: -
clone size: -
CDR3 DNA: TGCAGCGTTGTTATACAGGGAGTTGTGGGAGGCTACACCTTC
CDR3 protein: CSVVIQGVVGGYTF

V gene: TRBV10-3
J gene: TRBJ2-1
D gene: -
clone size: -
CDR3 DNA: TGTGCCATCTCCTCCACCGAACTTGGGGCAGGGAATCGCAATGAGCAGTTCTTC
CDR3 protein: CAISSTELGAGNRNEQFF

V gene: TRBV7-9
J gene: TRBJ2-2
D gene: TRBD2
clone size: -
CDR3 DNA: TGTGCCAGCATCCCGGAGGAGCGGGGGGCGAACACCGGGGAGCTGTTTTTT
CDR3 protein: CASIPEERGANTGELFF

V gene: TRBV27
J gene: TRBJ1-2
D gene: -
clone size: few
CDR3 DNA: TGTGCCAGCACTTCAGGGTCAATGGTCGATGGCTACACCTTC
CDR3 protein: CASTSGSMVDGYTF

V gene: TRBV7-2
J gene: TRBJ2-5
D gene: -
clone size: -
CDR3 DNA: TGTGCCAGCAGCTTCAGCCTCAGAGGAGAGACCCAGTACTTC
CDR3 protein: CASSFSLRGETQYF

V gene: TRBV11-2
J gene: TRBJ2-7
D gene: -
clone size: -
CDR3 DNA: TGTGCCAGCAGCATCGGACCGGACGAGCAGTACTTC
CDR3 protein: CASSIGPDEQYF

V gene: TRBV7-9
J gene: TRBJ2-1
D gene: -
clone size: -
CDR3 DNA: TGTGCCAGCAGCCCGCCTAAGGGGAGCTCCTACAATGAGCAGTTCTTC
CDR3 protein: CASSPPKGSSYNEQFF

V gene: TRBV12-3/TRBV12-4
J gene: TRBJ2-1
D gene: -
clone size: many
CDR3 DNA: TGTGCCAGCGGGGAGGCAGGGAACTACAATGAGCAGTTCTTC
CDR3 protein: CASGEAGNYNEQFF

V gene: TRBV7-2
J gene: TRBJ1-4
D gene: -
clone size: many
CDR3 DNA: TGTGCCAGCAGCCCCCCCGGGGGGCTGGTGAAACTGTTTTTT
CDR3 protein: CASSPPGGLVKLFF